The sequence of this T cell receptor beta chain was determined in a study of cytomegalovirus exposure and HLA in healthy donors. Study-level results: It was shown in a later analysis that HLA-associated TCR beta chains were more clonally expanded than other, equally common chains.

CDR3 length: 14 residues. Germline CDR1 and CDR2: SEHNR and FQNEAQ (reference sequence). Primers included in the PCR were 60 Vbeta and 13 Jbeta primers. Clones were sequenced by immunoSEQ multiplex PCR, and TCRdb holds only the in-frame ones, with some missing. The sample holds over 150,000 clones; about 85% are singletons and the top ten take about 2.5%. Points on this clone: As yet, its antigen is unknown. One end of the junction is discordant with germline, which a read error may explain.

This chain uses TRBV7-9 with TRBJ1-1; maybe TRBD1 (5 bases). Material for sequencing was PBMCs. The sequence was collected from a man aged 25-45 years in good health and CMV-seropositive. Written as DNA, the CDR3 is TGTTCCAGCAGCTTAGCCACAGGTTCTCACGAAGCTTTCTTT. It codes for CSSSLATGSHEAFF.